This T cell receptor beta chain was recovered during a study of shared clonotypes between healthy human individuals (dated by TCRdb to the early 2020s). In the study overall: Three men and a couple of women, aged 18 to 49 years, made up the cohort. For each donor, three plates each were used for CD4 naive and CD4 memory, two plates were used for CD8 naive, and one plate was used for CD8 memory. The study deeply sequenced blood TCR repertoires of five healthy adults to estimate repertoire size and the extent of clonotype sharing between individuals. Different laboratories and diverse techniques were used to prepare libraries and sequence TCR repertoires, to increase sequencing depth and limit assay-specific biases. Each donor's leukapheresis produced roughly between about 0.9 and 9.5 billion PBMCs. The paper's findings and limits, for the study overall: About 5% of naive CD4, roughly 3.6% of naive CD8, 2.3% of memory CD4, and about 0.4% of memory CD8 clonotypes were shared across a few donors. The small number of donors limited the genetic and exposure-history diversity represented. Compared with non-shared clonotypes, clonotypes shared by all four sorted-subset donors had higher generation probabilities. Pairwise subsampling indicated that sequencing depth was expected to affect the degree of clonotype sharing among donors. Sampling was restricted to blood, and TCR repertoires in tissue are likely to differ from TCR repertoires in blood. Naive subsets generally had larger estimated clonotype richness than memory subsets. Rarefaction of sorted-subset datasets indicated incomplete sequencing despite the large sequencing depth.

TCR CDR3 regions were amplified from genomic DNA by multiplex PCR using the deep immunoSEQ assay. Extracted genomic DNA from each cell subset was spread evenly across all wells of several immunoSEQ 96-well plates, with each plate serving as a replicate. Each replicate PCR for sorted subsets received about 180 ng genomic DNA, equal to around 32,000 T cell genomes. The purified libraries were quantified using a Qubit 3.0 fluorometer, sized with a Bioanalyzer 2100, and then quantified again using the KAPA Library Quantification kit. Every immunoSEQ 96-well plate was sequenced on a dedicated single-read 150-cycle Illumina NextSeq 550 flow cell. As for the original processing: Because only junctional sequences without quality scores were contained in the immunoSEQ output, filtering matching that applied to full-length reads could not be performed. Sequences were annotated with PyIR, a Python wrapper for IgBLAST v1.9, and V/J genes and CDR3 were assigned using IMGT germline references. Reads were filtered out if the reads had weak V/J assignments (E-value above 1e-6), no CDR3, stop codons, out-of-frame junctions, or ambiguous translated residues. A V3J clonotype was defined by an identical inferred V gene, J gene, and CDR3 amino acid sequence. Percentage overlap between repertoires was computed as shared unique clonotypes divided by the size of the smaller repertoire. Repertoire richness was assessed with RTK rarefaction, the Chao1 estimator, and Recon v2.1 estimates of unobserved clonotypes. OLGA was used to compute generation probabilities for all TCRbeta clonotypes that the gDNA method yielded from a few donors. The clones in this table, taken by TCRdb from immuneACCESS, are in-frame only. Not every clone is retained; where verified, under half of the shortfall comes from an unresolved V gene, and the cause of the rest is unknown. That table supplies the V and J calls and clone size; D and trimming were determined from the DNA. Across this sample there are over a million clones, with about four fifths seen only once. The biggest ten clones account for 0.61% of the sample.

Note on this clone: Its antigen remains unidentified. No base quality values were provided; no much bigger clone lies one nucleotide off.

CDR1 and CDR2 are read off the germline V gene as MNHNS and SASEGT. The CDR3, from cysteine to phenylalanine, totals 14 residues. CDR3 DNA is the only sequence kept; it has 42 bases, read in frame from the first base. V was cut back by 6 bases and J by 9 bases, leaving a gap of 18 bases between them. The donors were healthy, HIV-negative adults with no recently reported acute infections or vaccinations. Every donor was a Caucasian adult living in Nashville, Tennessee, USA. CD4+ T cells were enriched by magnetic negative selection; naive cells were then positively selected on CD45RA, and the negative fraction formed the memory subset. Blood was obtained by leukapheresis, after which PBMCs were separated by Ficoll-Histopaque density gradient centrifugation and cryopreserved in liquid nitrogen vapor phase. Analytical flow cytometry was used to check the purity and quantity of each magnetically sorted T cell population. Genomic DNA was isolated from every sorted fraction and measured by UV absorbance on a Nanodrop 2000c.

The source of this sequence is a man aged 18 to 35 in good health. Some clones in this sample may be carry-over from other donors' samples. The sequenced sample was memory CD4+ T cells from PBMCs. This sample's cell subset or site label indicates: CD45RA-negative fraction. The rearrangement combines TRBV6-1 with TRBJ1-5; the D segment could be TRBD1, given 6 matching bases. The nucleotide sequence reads TGTGCCAGCAGCCCCGAGAGGGGGGTTGCGCCCCAGCATTTT. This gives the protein CASSPERGVAPQHF.